Listed below are T cell receptor beta chains from one sample, sequenced in a study of blood T cell repertoires in COVID-19. Repertoires were generated with immunoSEQ multiplex PCR, while TCRdb's copy carries only in-frame clones and drops some. The sample has roughly 200,000 clones; approximately 88% are singletons. The sequenced sample was peripheral blood. These receptors all stem from a woman aged 35 to 49 with COVID-19, enrolled during active disease. CDR3s include the opening cysteine and the closing phenylalanine or tryptophan. A D gene is named only where the DNA matches it firmly. Clone size, where shown, is once, few, many, or a class for clones that have expanded.

V	J	D	size	DNA	CDR3
TRBV19	TRBJ1-1	NA	NA	TGTGCCAGTAGAGGGGGACCAAAGGTTGAAGCTTTCTTT	CASRGGPKVEAFF
TRBV5-1	TRBJ2-7	TRBD1	NA	TGCGCCAGCAGCACGGACAGGGGGCGATCCGAGCAGTACTTC	CASSTDRGRSEQYF
TRBV6-5	TRBJ1-5	NA	NA	TGTGCCAGCAGCTTAACTAACAGGGTAGGGCAGCCCCAGCATTTT	CASSLTNRVGQPQHF
TRBV19	TRBJ1-1	NA	NA	TGTGCCACCCGTTGGGGGGGCTACACTGAAGCTTTCTTT	CATRWGGYTEAFF
TRBV10-1	TRBJ2-3	TRBD2	NA	TGCGCCAGCAGTGATTACGCGGGAGTAGACACAGATACGCAGTATTTT	CASSDYAGVDTDTQYF
TRBV4-1	TRBJ2-6	TRBD2	NA	TGCGCCAGCAGCGCATTTAGCGGGAGGGCCTCACCCGGGGCCAACGTCCTGACTTTC	CASSAFSGRASPGANVLTF
TRBV15	TRBJ1-5	NA	NA	TGTGCCACCAGCCCGGGAGGGGATCAGCCCCAGCATTTT	CATSPGGDQPQHF
TRBV4-2	TRBJ2-1	NA	NA	TGTGCCAGCAGCCGAGGGGGACCCAATGAGCAGTTCTTC	CASSRGGPNEQFF
TRBV9	TRBJ1-2	TRBD1	NA	TGTGCCAGCAGAGACAGGGTGCGGGGCTACACCTTC	CASRDRVRGYTF
TRBV7-3	TRBJ2-1	NA	NA	TGTGCCAGCAGCCAAGCTAATGAGCAGTTCTTC	CASSQANEQFF
TRBV23-1	TRBJ1-2	NA	NA	TGCGCCAGCAGCTACCGTTGTCGAGGCTACACCTTC	CASSYRCRGYTF
TRBV14	TRBJ2-3	NA	once	TGTGCCAGCAGCTCCTCAGATACGCAGTATTTT	CASSSSDTQYF
TRBV5-4	TRBJ2-3	NA	NA	TGTGCCAGCAGCTTGGGTGGGACTAGCACAGATACGCAGTATTTT	CASSLGGTSTDTQYF
TRBV6-1	TRBJ2-2	NA	few	TGTGCCAGCAGTGACAAACTAGTCTTACCCGGGGAGCTGTTTTTT	CASSDKLVLPGELFF
TRBV19	TRBJ2-3	TRBD2	NA	TGTGCCAGTGCGATACTAGCGGCTAGCACAGATACGCAGTATTTT	CASAILAASTDTQYF
TRBV19	TRBJ2-1	TRBD2	NA	TGTGCCAGTAGTGATCCGGGAGGCAGCTCCTACAATGAGCAGTTCTTC	CASSDPGGSSYNEQFF
TRBV6-5	TRBJ1-4	TRBD1	NA	TGTGCCAGCAGGATATCACAGGGGGAAAAACTGTTTTTT	CASRISQGEKLFF
TRBV24-1	TRBJ2-5	NA	NA	TGTGCCACCCATCGGGAGACCCAGTACTTC	CATHRETQYF
TRBV27	TRBJ1-5	NA	NA	TGTGCCAGCAGCCGTCGGACAGATCGGAATCAGCCCCAGCATTTT	CASSRRTDRNQPQHF
TRBV3-1/TRBV3-2	TRBJ1-1	TRBD1	few	TGTGCCAGCAGCCAAAGGGGGACAGGGGCAGCTTTCTTT	CASSQRGTGAAFF
TRBV15	TRBJ1-5	TRBD1	NA	TGTGCCACCAATCGCGAGGGGGCTGAGCAGCCCCAGCATTTT	CATNREGAEQPQHF
TRBV5-5	TRBJ1-1	NA	NA	TGTGCCAGCAGCTTTTTCCTGTACCTCCAGGAGAACACTGAAGCTTTCTTT	CASSFFLYLQENTEAFF
TRBV7-9	TRBJ2-6	NA	NA	TGTGCCAGCAGCTTAGATAGGACAGCCTTTTCCTCTGGGGCCAACGTCCTGACTTTC	CASSLDRTAFSSGANVLTF
TRBV7-8	TRBJ2-2	NA	NA	TGTGCCAGCAGCCAGCCCAGCGGGACCGGGGAGCTGTTTTTT	CASSQPSGTGELFF
TRBV3-1/TRBV3-2	TRBJ2-1	TRBD2	NA	TGTGCCAGCAGCCAAGTGGGAGCGGGGGGATCCTACAATGAGCAGTTCTTC	CASSQVGAGGSYNEQFF
TRBV14	TRBJ2-7	NA	NA	TGTGCCAGCAGCCTGATTGGGTGGGGGACTCCATACGAGCAGTACTTC	CASSLIGWGTPYEQYF
TRBV18	TRBJ2-7	NA	NA	TGTGCCAGCTCACCCCTTCTAGCAGGGGCAATTAACGAGCAGTACTTC	CASSPLLAGAINEQYF
TRBV7-9	TRBJ2-1	NA	NA	TGTGCCAGCAGCTCCCCATCCGGGGCGGGGTACAATGAGCAGTTCTTC	CASSSPSGAGYNEQFF
TRBV19	TRBJ2-7	TRBD1	NA	TGTGCCAGTAGTGAGGGACAGGGGGCAGCGTACGAGCAGTACTTC	CASSEGQGAAYEQYF
TRBV14	TRBJ2-1	TRBD1	NA	TGTGCCAGCAGCCAAAGACAGGGTGGTTATTACAATGAGCAGTTCTTC	CASSQRQGGYYNEQFF
TRBV29-1	TRBJ2-1	TRBD2	NA	TGCAGCGTTGACGGGTCGAGGGCTAGCGGGAGCTCCTACAATGAGCAGTTCTTC	CSVDGSRASGSSYNEQFF
TRBV4-1	TRBJ2-7	NA	NA	TGCGCCAGCAGCCAAGGAAACTCGAGGGACGAGCAGTACTTC	CASSQGNSRDEQYF
TRBV2	TRBJ1-4	TRBD1	NA	TGTGCCAGCAGCCAACCGGGACAGGGAGGGGAAAAACTGTTTTTT	CASSQPGQGGEKLFF
TRBV19	TRBJ2-7	NA	NA	TGTGCCAGTAGTATCGCGACAGACTCCTACGAGCAGTACTTC	CASSIATDSYEQYF
TRBV27	TRBJ1-5	NA	few	TGTGCCAGCAGTTCATGGTCGGGGGTTCAGCCCCAGCATTTT	CASSSWSGVQPQHF
TRBV5-1	TRBJ1-1	TRBD1	NA	TGCGCCAGCAGCTTGGCCGGGACAGGGGGCACTGAAGCTTTCTTT	CASSLAGTGGTEAFF
TRBV14	TRBJ2-7	TRBD1	NA	TGTGCCAGCAGCCGACCCGGGGACAGCTCCTACGAGCAGTACTTC	CASSRPGDSSYEQYF
TRBV19	TRBJ2-5	TRBD1	NA	TGTGCCAGTAGTGTTCGGACAGGGGAGACCCAGTACTTC	CASSVRTGETQYF
TRBV28	TRBJ1-5	NA	few	TGTGCCAGCAGCCGGCGGGGGGGGCAGCATTTT	CASSRRGGQHF
TRBV7-6	TRBJ1-5	TRBD1	NA	TGTGCCAGCAGCCCCAGACAGGGGGTCTATATGCCCCAGCATTTT	CASSPRQGVYMPQHF